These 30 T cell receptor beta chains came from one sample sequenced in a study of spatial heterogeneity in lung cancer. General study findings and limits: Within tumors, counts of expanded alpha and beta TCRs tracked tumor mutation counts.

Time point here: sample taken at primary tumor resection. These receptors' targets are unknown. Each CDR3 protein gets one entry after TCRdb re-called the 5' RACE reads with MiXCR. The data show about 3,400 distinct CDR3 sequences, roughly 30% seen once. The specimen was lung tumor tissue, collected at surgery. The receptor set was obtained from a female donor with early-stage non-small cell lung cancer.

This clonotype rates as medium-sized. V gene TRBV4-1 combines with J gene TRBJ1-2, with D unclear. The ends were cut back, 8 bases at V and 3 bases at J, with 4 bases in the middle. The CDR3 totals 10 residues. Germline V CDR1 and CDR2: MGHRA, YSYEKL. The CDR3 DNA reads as TGCGCCAGCGGGGACTATGGCTACACCTTC. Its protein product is CASGDYGYTF.

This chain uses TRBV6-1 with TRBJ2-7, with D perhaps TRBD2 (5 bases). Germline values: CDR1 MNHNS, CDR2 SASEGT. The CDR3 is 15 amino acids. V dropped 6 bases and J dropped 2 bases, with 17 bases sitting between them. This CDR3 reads CASRAGLYETYEQYF. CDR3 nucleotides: TGTGCCAGCAGGGCGGGCCTCTACGAAACCTACGAGCAGTACTTC.

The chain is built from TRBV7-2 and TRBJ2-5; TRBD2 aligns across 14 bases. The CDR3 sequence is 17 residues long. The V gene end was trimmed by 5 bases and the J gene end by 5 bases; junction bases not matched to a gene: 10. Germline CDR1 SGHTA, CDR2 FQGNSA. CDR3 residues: CASSRRLAGGPGETQYF. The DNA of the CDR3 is TGTGCCAGCAGCCGCCGACTAGCGGGAGGGCCCGGGGAGACCCAGTACTTC. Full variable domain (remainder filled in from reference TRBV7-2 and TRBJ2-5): GAGVSQSPSNKVTEKGKDVELRCDPISGHTALYWYRQSLGQGLEFLIYFQGNSAPDKSGLPSDRFSAERTGGSVSTLTIQRTQQEDSAVYLCASSRRLAGGPGETQYFGPGTRLLVL.

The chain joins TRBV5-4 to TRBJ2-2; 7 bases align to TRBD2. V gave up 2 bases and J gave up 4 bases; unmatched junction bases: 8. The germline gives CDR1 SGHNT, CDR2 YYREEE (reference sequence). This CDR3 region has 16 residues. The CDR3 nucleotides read TGTGCCAGCAGCTTTGGCCTTGGCGGGGGCACCGGGGAGCTGTTTTTT. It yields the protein CASSFGLGGGTGELFF.

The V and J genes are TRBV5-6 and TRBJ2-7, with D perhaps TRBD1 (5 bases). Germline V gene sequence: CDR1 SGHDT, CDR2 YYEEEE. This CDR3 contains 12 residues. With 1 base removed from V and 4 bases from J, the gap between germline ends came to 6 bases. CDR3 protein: CASSLTGYEQYF. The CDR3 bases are TGTGCCAGCAGCTTGACAGGTTACGAGCAGTACTTC.

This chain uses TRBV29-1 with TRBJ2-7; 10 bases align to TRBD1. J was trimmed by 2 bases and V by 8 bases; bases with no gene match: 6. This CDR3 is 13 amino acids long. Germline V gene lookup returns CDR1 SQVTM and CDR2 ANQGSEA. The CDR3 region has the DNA TGCAGCTTCTGGACAGGGGGAACCTACGAGCAGTACTTC. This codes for CSFWTGGTYEQYF.

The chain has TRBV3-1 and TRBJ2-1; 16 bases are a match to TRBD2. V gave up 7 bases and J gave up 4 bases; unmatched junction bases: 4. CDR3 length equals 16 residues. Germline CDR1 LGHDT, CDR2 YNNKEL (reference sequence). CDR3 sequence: CASKGGLAGGYNEQFF. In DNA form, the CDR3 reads TGTGCCAGCAAAGGGGGACTAGCGGGAGGGTACAATGAGCAGTTCTTC.

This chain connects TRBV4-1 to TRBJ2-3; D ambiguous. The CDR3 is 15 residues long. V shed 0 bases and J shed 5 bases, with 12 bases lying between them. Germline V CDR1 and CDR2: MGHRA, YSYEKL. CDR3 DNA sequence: TGCGCCAGCAGCCAAGATATGGGGTATGGAGATACGCAGTATTTT. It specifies CASSQDMGYGDTQYF.

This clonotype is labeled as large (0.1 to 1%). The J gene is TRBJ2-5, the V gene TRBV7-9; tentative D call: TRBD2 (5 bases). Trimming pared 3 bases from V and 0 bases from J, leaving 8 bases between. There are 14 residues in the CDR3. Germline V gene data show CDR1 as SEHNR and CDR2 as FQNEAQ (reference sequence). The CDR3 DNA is TGTGCCAGCAGCTTGGAGGAGTACCAAGAGACCCAGTACTTC. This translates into CASSLEEYQETQYF. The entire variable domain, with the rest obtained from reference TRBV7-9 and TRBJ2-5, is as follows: DTGVSQNPRHKITKRGQNVTFRCDPISEHNRLYWYRQTLGQGPEFLTYFQNEAQLEKSRLLSDRFSAERPKGSFSTLEIQRTEQGDSAMYLCASSLEEYQETQYFGPGTRLLVL.

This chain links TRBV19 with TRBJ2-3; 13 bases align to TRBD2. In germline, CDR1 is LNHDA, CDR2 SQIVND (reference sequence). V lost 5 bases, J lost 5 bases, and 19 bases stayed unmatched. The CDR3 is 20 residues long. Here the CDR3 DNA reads TGTGCCAGTAGTCCCTCGGGACTAGCGGGACAATGGGCGGTTGGAGATACGCAGTATTTT. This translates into CASSPSGLAGQWAVGDTQYF.

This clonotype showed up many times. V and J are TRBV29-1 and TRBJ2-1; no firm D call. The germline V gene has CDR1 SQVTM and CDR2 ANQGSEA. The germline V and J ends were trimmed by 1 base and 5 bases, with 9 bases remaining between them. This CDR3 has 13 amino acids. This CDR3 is CSVEGLGDNEQFF. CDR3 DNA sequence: TGCAGCGTTGAAGGGCTTGGAGACAATGAGCAGTTCTTC.

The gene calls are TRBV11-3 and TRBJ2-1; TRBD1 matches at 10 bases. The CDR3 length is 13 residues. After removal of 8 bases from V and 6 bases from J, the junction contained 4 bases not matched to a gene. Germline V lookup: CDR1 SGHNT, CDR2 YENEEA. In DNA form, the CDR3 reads TGTGCCAGCTCCGGGACAGGGGTCAATGAGCAGTTCTTC. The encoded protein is CASSGTGVNEQFF.

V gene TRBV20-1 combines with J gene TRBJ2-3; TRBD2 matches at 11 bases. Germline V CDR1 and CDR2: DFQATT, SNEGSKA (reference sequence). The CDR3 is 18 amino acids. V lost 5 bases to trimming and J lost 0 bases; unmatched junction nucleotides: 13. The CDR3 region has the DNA TGCAGTGCTGGGTATACTAGCGGGGGAAGAGTTAGCACAGATACGCAGTATTTT. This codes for CSAGYTSGGRVSTDTQYF.

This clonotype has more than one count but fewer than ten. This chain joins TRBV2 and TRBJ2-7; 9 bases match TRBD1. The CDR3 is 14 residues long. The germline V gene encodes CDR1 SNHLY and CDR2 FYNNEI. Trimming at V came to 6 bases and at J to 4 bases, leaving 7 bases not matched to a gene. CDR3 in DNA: TGTGCCAGCAGCCCCGAGACAGGGGGTTACGAGCAGTACTTC. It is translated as CASSPETGGYEQYF.

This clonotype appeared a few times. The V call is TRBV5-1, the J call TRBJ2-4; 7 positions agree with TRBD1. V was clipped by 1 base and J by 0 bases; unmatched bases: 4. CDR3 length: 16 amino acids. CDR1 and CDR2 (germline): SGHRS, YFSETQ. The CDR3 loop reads CASSLQGQLAKNIQYF. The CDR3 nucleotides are TGCGCCAGCAGCTTGCAGGGACAGCTAGCCAAAAACATTCAGTACTTC.

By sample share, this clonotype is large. CDR3 protein: CASSLTGPEETQYF. DNA of the CDR3: TGCGCCAGCAGCCTCACAGGGCCGGAGGAGACCCAGTACTTC. This chain joins TRBV5-1 and TRBJ2-5, with D perhaps TRBD1 (6 bases). CDR3 length: 14 amino acids. CDR1 is SGHRS, CDR2 YFSETQ, per germline. V gave up 4 bases and J gave up 5 bases, with 15 bases separating them.

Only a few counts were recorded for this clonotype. The CDR3 region has the DNA TGTGCCAGCAGTCAGGGGCGCGAAAACATTCAGTACTTC. Amino acid sequence: CASSQGRENIQYF. The chain is built from TRBV2 and TRBJ2-4; D perhaps matches TRBD1 (6 bases). CDR3 length: 13 residues. V lost 5 bases and J lost 5, with 10 bases in between. Germline CDR1 is SNHLY and CDR2 is FYNNEI.

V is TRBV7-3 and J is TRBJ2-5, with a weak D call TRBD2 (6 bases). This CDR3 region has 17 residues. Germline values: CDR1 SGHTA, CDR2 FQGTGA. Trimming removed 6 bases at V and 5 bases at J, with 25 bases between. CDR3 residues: CASSPGPGTGPGETQYF. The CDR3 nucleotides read TGTGCCAGCAGTCCGGGGCCCGGGACTGGGCCCGGGGAGACCCAGTACTTC.

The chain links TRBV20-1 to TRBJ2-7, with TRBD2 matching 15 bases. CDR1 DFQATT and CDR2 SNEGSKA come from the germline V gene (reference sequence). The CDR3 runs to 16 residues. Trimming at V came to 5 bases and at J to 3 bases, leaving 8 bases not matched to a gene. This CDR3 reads CSAPPGTSGRNYEQYF. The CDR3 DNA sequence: TGCAGTGCTCCTCCCGGGACTAGCGGGAGGAACTACGAGCAGTACTTC.

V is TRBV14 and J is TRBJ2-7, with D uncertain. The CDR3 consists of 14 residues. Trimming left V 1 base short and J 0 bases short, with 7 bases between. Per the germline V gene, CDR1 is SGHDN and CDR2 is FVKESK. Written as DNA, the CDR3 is TGTGCCAGCAGCCAAGGGGTCTACTCCTACGAGCAGTACTTC. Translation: CASSQGVYSYEQYF.

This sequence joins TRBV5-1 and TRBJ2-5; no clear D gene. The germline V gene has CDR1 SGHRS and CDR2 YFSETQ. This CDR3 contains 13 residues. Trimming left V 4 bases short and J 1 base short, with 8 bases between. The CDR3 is CASSPEVQETQYF. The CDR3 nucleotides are TGCGCCAGCAGCCCCGAGGTCCAAGAGACCCAGTACTTC.

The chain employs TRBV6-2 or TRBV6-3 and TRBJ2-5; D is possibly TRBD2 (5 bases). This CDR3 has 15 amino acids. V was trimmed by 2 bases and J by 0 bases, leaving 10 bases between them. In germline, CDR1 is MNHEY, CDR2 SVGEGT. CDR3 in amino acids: CASSYRRGNQETQYF. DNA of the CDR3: TGTGCCAGCAGTTACCGACGGGGTAACCAAGAGACCCAGTACTTC.

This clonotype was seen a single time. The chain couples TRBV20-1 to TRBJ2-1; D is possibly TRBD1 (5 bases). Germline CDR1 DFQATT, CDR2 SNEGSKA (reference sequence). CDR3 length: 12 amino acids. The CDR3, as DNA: TGCAGCCGCGACAGCCCATACAATGAGCAGTTCTTC. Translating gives CSRDSPYNEQFF.

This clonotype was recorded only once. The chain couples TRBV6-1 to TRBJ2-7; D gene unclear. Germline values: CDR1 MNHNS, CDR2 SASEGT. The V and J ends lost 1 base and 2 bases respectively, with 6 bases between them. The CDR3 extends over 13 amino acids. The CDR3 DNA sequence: TGTGCCAGCAGTGAAGTTGCCACCTACGAGCAGTACTTC. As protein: CASSEVATYEQYF.

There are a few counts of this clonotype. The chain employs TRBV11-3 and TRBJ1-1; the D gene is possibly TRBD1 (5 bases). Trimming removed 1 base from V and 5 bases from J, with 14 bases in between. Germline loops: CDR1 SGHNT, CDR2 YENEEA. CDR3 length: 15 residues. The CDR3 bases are TGTGCCAGCAGCTTAGGAGTGGGACGGTCAACTGAAGCTTTCTTT. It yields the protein CASSLGVGRSTEAFF.

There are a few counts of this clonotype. CDR3 in DNA: TGTGCCAGCAGAGAGACAGGGCCCGCTGAAGCTTTCTTT. Amino acids: CASRETGPAEAFF. The chain couples TRBV2 to TRBJ1-1; TRBD1 matches 7 bases. Looked up from germline, CDR1 is SNHLY and CDR2 is FYNNEI. The CDR3 has 13 residues. The ends lost 6 bases at V and 6 bases at J; junction bases unmatched: 7.

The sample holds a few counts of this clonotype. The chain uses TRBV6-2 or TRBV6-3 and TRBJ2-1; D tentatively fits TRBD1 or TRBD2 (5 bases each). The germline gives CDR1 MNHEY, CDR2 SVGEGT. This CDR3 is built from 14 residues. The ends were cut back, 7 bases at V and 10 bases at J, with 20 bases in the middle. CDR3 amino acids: CASTQGPNRLEQFF. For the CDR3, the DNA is TGTGCCAGCACCCAGGGACCGAACCGGCTGGAGCAGTTCTTC.

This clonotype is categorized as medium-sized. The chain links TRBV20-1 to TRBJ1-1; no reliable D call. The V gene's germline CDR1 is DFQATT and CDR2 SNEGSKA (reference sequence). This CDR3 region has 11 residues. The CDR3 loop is CTSVLYPEAFF. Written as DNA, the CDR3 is TGCACCTCCGTACTATACCCTGAAGCTTTCTTT.

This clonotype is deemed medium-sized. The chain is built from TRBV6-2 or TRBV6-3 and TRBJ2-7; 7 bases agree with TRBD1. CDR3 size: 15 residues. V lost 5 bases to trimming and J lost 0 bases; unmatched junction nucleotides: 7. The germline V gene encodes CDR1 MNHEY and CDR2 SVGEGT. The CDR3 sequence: CASSETGTSSYEQYF. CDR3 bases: TGTGCCAGCAGTGAGACAGGGACGAGCTCCTACGAGCAGTACTTC.

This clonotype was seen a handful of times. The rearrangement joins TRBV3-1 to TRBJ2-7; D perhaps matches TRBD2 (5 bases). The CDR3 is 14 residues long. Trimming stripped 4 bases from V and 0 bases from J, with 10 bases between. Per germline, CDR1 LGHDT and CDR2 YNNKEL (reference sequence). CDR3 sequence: CASSLTRHSYEQYF. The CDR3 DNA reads TGTGCCAGCAGCCTCACTAGGCACTCCTACGAGCAGTACTTC.